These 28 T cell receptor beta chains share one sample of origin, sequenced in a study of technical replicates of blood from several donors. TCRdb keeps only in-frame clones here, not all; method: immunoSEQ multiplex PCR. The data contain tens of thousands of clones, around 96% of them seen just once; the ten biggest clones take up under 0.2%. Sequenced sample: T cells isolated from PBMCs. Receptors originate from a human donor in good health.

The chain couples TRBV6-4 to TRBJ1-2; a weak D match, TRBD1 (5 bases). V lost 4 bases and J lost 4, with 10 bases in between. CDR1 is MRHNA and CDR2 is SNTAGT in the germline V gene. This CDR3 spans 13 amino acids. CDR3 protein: CASSAGMGYGYTF. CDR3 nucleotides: TGTGCCAGCAGTGCAGGGATGGGCTATGGCTACACCTTC.

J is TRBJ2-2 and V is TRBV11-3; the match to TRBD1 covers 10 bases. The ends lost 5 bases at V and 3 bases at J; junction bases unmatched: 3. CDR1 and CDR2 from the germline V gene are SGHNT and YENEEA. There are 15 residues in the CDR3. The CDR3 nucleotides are TGTGCCAGCAGCACCGGGACAGGGGACACCGGGGAGCTGTTTTTT. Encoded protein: CASSTGTGDTGELFF.

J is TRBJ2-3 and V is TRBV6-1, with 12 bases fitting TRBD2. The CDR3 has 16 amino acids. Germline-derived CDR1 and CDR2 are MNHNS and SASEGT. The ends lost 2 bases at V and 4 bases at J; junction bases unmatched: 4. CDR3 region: CASSERASGGADTQYF. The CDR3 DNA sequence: TGTGCCAGCAGTGAACGGGCTAGCGGGGGGGCAGATACGCAGTATTTT.

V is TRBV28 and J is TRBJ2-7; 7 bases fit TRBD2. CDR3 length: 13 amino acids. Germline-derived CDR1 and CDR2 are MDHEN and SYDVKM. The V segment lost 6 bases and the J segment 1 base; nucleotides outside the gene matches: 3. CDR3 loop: CASSLAESYEQYF. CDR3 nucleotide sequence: TGTGCCAGCAGCCTAGCGGAGTCCTACGAGCAGTACTTC.

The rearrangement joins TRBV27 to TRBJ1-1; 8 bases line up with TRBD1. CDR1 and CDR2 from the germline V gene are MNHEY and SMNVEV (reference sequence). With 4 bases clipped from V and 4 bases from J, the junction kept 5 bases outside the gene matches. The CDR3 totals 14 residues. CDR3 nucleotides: TGTGCCAGCAGTTCACTGGACAGGGTCACTGAAGCTTTCTTT. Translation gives CASSSLDRVTEAFF.

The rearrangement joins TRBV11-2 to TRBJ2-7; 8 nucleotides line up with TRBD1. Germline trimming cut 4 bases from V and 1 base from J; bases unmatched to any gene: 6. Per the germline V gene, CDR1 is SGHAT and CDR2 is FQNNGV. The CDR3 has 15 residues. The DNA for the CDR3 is TGTGCCAGCAGCTCCCCCGGGACAGGTTCCTACGAGCAGTACTTC. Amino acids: CASSSPGTGSYEQYF.

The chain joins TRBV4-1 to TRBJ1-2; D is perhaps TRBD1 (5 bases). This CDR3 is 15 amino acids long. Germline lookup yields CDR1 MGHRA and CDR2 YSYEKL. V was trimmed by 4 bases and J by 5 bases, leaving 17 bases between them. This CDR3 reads CASSPTTIRGYGYTF. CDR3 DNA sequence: TGCGCCAGCAGCCCGACAACCATCCGGGGGTATGGCTACACCTTC.

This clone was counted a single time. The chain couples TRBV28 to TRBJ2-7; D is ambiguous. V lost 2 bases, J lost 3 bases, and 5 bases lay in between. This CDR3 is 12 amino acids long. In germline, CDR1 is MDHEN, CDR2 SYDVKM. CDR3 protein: CASSLADYEQYF. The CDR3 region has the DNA TGTGCCAGCAGTTTAGCAGACTACGAGCAGTACTTC.

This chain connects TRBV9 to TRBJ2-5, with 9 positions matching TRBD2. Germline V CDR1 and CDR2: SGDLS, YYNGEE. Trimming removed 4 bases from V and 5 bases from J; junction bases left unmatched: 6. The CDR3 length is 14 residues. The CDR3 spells CASSPGTSRETQYF. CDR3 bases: TGTGCCAGCAGCCCCGGGACTAGCCGTGAGACCCAGTACTTC.

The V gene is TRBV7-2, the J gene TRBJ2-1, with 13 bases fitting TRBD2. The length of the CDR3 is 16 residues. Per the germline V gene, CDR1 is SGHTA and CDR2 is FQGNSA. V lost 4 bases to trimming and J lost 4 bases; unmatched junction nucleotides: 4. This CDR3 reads CASSSETSGGYNEQFF. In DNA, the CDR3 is TGTGCCAGCAGCTCCGAGACTAGCGGGGGGTACAATGAGCAGTTCTTC.

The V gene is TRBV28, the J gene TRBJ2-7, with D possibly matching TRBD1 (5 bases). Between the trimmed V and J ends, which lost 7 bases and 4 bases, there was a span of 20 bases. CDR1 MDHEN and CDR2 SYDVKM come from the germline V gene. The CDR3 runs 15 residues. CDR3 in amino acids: CASNTPRQRQYEQYF. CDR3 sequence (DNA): TGTGCCAGCAATACACCACGACAGAGACAATACGAGCAGTACTTC.

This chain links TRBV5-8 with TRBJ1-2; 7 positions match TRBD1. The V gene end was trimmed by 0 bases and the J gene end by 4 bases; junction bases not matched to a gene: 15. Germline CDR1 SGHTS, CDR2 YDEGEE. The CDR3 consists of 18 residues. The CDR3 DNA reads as TGTGCCAGCAGCTTGGTACCAAATGAGGACAGGCCCGGCTATGGCTACACCTTC. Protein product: CASSLVPNEDRPGYGYTF.

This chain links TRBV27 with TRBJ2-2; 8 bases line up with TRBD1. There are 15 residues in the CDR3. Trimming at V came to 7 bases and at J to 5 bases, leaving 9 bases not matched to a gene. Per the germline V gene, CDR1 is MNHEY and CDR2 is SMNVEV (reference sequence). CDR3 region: CASNPQGAGTGELFF. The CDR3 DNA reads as TGTGCCAGCAACCCGCAGGGGGCGGGGACCGGGGAGCTGTTTTTT.

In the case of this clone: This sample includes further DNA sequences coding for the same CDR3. CDR3 sequence reads: CASSLQGAGDTQYF. Written as DNA, the CDR3 is TGTGCCAGCAGCTTACAGGGGGCTGGGGATACGCAGTATTTT. The J gene is TRBJ2-3, the V gene TRBV7-9; TRBD1 aligns across 8 bases. The CDR3 is 14 amino acids. Germline values: CDR1 SEHNR, CDR2 FQNEAQ (reference sequence). V shed 2 bases and J 6 bases; nucleotides not matched to a gene: 4. The variable domain in full, completed from reference TRBV7-9 and TRBJ2-3, reads DTGVSQNPRHKITKRGQNVTFRCDPISEHNRLYWYRQTLGQGPEFLTYFQNEAQLEKSRLLSDRFSAERPKGSFSTLEIQRTEQGDSAMYLCASSLQGAGDTQYFGPGTRLTVL.

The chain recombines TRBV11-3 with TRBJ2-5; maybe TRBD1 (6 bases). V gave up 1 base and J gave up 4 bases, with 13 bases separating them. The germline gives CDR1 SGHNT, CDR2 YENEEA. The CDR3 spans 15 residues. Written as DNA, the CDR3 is TGTGCCAGCAGCTTAGTCCAGGGGTGGGGAGAGACCCAGTACTTC. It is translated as CASSLVQGWGETQYF.

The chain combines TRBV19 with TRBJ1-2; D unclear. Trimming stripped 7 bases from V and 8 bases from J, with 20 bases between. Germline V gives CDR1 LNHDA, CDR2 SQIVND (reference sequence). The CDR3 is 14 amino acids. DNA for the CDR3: TGTGCCAGTAAATCTGGAGCGGCCGCGGGAGGCTACACCTTC. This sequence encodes CASKSGAAAGGYTF.

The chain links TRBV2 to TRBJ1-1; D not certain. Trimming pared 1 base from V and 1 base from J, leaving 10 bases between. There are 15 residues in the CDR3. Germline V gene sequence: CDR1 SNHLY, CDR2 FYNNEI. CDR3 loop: CASSEGWQSNTEAFF. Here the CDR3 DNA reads TGTGCCAGCAGTGAAGGTTGGCAATCGAACACTGAAGCTTTCTTT.

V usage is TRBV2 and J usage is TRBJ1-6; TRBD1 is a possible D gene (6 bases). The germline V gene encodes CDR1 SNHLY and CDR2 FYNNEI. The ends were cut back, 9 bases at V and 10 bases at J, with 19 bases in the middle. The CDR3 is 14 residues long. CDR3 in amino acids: CASRSQGMESPLHF. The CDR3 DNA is TGTGCCAGTCGCAGTCAGGGGATGGAGTCACCCCTCCACTTT.

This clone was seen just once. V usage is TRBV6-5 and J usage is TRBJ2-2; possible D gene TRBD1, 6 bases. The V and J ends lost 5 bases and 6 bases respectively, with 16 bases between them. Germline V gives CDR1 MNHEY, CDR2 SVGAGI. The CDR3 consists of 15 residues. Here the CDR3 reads CASSGLGARAGELFF. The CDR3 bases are TGTGCCAGCAGTGGGTTGGGGGCGCGGGCCGGGGAGCTGTTTTTT.

The CDR3 is CASSAGYEQYF. The CDR3 coding sequence is TGTGCCAGCAGTGCCGGTTACGAGCAGTACTTC. The chain is built from TRBV2 and TRBJ2-7, with no clear D. The CDR3 is 11 amino acids. Germline CDR1 reads SNHLY; CDR2 reads FYNNEI. Trimming stripped 4 bases from V and 4 bases from J, with 5 bases between.

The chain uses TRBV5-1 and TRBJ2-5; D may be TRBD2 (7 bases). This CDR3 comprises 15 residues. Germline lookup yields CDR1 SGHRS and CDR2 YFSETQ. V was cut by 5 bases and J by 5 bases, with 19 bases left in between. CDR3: CASSAGAGEGETQYF. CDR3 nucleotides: TGCGCCAGCAGTGCCGGGGCAGGGGAGGGCGAGACCCAGTACTTC.

The CDR3 spells CASSSDRGRDYGYTF. The DNA of the CDR3 is TGTGCCAGCAGCTCGGACAGGGGGCGCGACTATGGCTACACCTTC. The gene calls are TRBV11-1 and TRBJ1-2; 11 bases match TRBD1. The CDR3 spans 15 residues. CDR1 is SGHAT, CDR2 FQDESV, per germline (reference sequence). Germline trimming cut 4 bases from V and 3 bases from J; bases unmatched to any gene: 4.

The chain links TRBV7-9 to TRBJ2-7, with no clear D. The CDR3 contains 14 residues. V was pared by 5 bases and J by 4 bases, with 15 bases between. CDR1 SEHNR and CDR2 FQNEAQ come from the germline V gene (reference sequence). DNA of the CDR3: TGTGCCAGCAGCCCTGGCAGGTTTGGGTACGAGCAGTACTTC. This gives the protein CASSPGRFGYEQYF.

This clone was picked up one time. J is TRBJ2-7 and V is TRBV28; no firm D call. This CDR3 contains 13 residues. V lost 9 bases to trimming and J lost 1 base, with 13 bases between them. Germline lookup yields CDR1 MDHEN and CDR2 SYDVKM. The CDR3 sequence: CASSRRLSYEQYF. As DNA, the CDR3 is TGTGCCAGTAGTCGTAGATTATCCTACGAGCAGTACTTC.

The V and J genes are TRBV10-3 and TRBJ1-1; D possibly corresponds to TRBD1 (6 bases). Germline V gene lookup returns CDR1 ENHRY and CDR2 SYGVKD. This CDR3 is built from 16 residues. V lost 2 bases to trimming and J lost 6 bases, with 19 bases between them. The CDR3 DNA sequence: TGTGCCATCAGTGAGGAAGTTGGGGGCACCGGGGCTGAAGCTTTCTTT. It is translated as CAISEEVGGTGAEAFF.

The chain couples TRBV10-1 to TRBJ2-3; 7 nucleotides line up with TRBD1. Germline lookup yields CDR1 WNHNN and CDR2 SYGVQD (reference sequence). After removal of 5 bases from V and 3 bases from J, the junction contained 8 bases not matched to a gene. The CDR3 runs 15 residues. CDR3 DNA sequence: TGCGCCAGCAGTAAACAGGGGCCCGGGACAGATACGCAGTATTTT. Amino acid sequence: CASSKQGPGTDTQYF.

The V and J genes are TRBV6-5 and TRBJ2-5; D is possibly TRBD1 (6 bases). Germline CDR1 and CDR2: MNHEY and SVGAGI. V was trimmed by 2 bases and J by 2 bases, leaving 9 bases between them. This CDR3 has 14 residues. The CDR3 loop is CASSYGGQQETQYF. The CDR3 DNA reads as TGTGCCAGCAGTTACGGAGGACAGCAAGAGACCCAGTACTTC.

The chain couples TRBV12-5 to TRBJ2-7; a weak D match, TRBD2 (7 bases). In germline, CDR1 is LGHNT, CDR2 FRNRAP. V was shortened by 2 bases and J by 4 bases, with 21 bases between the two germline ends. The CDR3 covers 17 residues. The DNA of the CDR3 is TGTGCTAGTGGTTTGTACGTTGTTCGGGGGGCGTTTTACGAGCAGTACTTC. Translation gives CASGLYVVRGAFYEQYF.